This entry lists 8 T cell receptor beta chains sequenced from one sample in a study of type 1 and type 2 diabetes patients. PCR was run on genomic DNA. Amplification of the beta chain CDR3 used 30 forward and 13 reverse multiplex primers. TCRdb passed the multiplex PCR reads through MiXCR, listing each CDR3 protein once. The sample consists of about 250,000 distinct CDR3 sequences, 45% to 60% of them appearing once. The source material was peripheral blood mononuclear cells (PBMCs). These receptors originate from a man between 18 and 29 years old with type 2 diabetes.

V and J are TRBV20-1 and TRBJ2-2; D remains unclear. The V gene's germline CDR1 is DFQATT and CDR2 SNEGSKA (reference sequence). V was cut by 1 base and J by 6 bases, with 6 bases left in between. This CDR3 has 12 residues. Here the CDR3 DNA reads TGCAGTGCTAGAGGAGGACCCGGGGAGCTGTTTTTT. This encodes CSARGGPGELFF.

The CDR3 DNA reads TGCGCCAGCAGCCCTTCCGGGGGGGACGAGCAGTACTTC. Its translation: CASSPSGGDEQYF. This chain joins TRBV10-2 and TRBJ2-7, with 8 bases aligning to TRBD2. This CDR3 has 13 amino acids. CDR1 and CDR2 (germline): WSHSY, SAAADI. With V trimmed by 6 bases and J by 5 bases, 6 bases remained unmatched.

This clonotype was found a few times. This chain uses TRBV20-1 with TRBJ2-7; no reliable D call. Deletions cut 1 base from V and 7 bases from J, with 11 bases between. From germline, CDR1 is DFQATT and CDR2 SNEGSKA (reference sequence). The CDR3 has 12 amino acids. CDR3 DNA: TGCAGTGCTAGAGTGCCTCCCGGGGAGCAGTACTTC. Its translation: CSARVPPGEQYF.

This clonotype has just a few counts. The genes are TRBV19 and TRBJ1-4; D remains ambiguous. The V and J ends lost 7 bases and 8 bases respectively, with 23 bases between them. CDR3 size: 16 residues. From germline, CDR1 is LNHDA and CDR2 SQIVND (reference sequence). The CDR3 is CASTSLPGAAREKLFF. CDR3 DNA: TGTGCCAGTACCTCACTCCCGGGCGCAGCACGGGAAAAACTGTTTTTT.

The chain uses TRBV7-9 and TRBJ2-3, with D perhaps matching TRBD1 or TRBD2 (6 bases each). The CDR3 spans 15 residues. CDR1 SEHNR and CDR2 FQNEAQ come from the germline V gene (reference sequence). V lost 0 bases, J lost 2 bases, and 9 bases lay in between. CDR3 bases: TGTGCCAGCAGCTTAGCGGGGGGCATCACAGATACGCAGTATTTT. The encoded protein is CASSLAGGITDTQYF.

The V call is TRBV19, the J call TRBJ2-4; either TRBD1 or TRBD2 may fit D (5 bases each). Germline V gene data show CDR1 as LNHDA and CDR2 as SQIVND (reference sequence). The CDR3 consists of 15 residues. V lost 3 bases and J 2 bases, leaving 11 bases between the germline ends. In DNA, the CDR3 is TGTGCCAGTAGTATCAGTGGGGGTCCCAAAAACATTCAGTACTTC. Encoded protein: CASSISGGPKNIQYF.

The chain is built from TRBV24-1 and TRBJ2-5; D gene uncertain. Between the trimmed V and J ends, which lost 0 bases and 3 bases, there was a span of 4 bases. The CDR3 spans 13 residues. Per germline, CDR1 KGHDR and CDR2 SFDVKD. The CDR3 region is CATSDLPEETQYF. CDR3 nucleotide sequence: TGTGCCACCAGTGATTTGCCAGAAGAGACCCAGTACTTC.

This clonotype was found many times. V and J are TRBV15 and TRBJ1-1; D unresolved. V was shortened by 0 bases and J by 4 bases, with 6 bases between the two germline ends. The V gene's germline CDR1 is LNHNV and CDR2 YYDKDF (reference sequence). The CDR3 has 13 residues. CDR3 coding DNA: TGTGCCACCAGCAGAGATGAGGCCACTGAAGCTTTCTTT. Translation: CATSRDEATEAFF.